The clone carrying this T cell receptor (beta chain) has more than one count but fewer than ten. The data derive from a study of beta chain features in type 1 diabetes. Across the study: Healthy donors, compared against patients, showed similar age, gender and cell yields.

Isolated RNA was reverse transcribed in full, so expressed TCRB transcripts were sequenced. Roughly 3.57 million reads on average were seen across naive, central memory and regulatory T cell samples. Measured with immunoSEQ multiplex PCR; TCRdb has only the in-frame clones, and not every one. The repertoire includes around 180,000 clones, less than 15% of them detected once, and 0.62% sits in the top ten. Populations obtained by sorting all exceeded 98% purity. Trimming removed 2 bases from V and 7 bases from J, with 5 bases in between. The CDR3 runs 11 residues. CDR1 is DFQATT and CDR2 is SNEGSKA in the germline V gene (reference sequence).

V gene TRBV20-1 combines with J gene TRBJ1-4; D call uncertain. Sequenced: central memory CD4+ T cells from blood. This clonotype was sampled from a woman younger than 30 in good health. CDR3 bases: TGCAGTGCTAGACCGGGTGAAAAACTGTTTTTT. Amino acid sequence: CSARPGEKLFF.